These 18 T cell receptor beta chains were sequenced from one sample in a study of vaccination effects on CD4 cells after COVID-19. Some clones are missing from TCRdb's copy, which holds only in-frame ones; the method was immunoSEQ multiplex PCR. The sample has under 55,000 clones, around 80% seen once. With the ViraFEST assay, the study expanded antigen-specific CD4+ T cells using viral peptide pools, then sequenced them. Between days 9 and 10 of culture, CD4+ T cells were separated out. A positive SARS-CoV-2 PCR test fell between March and December 2020. Antigens of these TCRs are unknown. The sample here was CD4+ T cells from PBMCs cultured with a peptide pool, taken before COVID-19 vaccination. These receptors all come from a human donor who had a prior SARS-CoV-2 infection.

This clone was observed a handful of times. The chain recombines TRBV7-6 with TRBJ2-7; TRBD1 or TRBD2 may be the D gene (5 bases each). The germline CDR1 and CDR2 sequences are SGHVS and FNYEAQ. The germline V and J ends were trimmed by 3 bases and 7 bases, with 19 bases remaining between them. The CDR3 runs 15 residues. CDR3 DNA sequence: TGTGCCAGCAGCTTTGGGACGGGTTTAGGGGTGGAGCAGTACTTC. Protein: CASSFGTGLGVEQYF.

This chain's CDR3 is CSVPTSSNEQFF. CDR3 DNA: TGCAGCGTCCCTACTAGTAGCAATGAGCAGTTCTTC. The V gene is TRBV29-1, the J gene TRBJ2-1; weak D call: TRBD2 (5 bases). The germline gives CDR1 SQVTM, CDR2 ANQGSEA. With 6 bases removed from V and 6 bases from J, the gap between germline ends came to 12 bases. This CDR3 is 12 amino acids long.

V gene TRBV11-3 combines with J gene TRBJ2-7, with 7 bases matching TRBD2. Germline V gene sequence: CDR1 SGHNT, CDR2 YENEEA. CDR3 length: 14 residues. Trimming took 5 bases from V and 3 from J; bases not matched to a gene: 7. The CDR3 sequence: CASSRGGIRYEQYF. The CDR3 coding sequence is TGTGCCAGCAGCAGGGGAGGGATCCGCTACGAGCAGTACTTC.

This clone was seen only a few times. The junction differs from germline at one of its ends, possibly a read error. The chain employs TRBV3-1 (or the pseudogene TRBV3-2) and TRBJ1-6; D is undetermined. Per the germline V gene, CDR1 is LGHDT and CDR2 is YNNKEL (reference sequence). This CDR3 region has 13 residues. CDR3 bases: TGTGCCAGCAGTCAAGGGCAGGATTCACCCCTCCACTTT. Protein: CASSQGQDSPLHF.

The rearrangement links TRBV20-1 to TRBJ2-7, with D possibly matching TRBD2 (5 bases). This CDR3 comprises 11 residues. V was shortened by 3 bases and J by 7 bases, with 10 bases between the two germline ends. CDR1 is DFQATT and CDR2 is SNEGSKA in the germline V gene (reference sequence). The CDR3, as DNA: TGCAGTGCTAGGGGCTCGGGGGAGCAGTACTTC. This sequence encodes CSARGSGEQYF.

The chain has TRBV27 and TRBJ2-4; no definite D call. Trimming cost V 2 bases and J 8 bases, with 10 bases left between them. The germline CDR1 and CDR2 sequences are MNHEY and SMNVEV (reference sequence). This CDR3 is 13 amino acids long. The CDR3 nucleotides read TGTGCCAGCAGTTTAGGGCTAAAGGACATTCAGTACTTC. It is translated as CASSLGLKDIQYF.

About this clone itself: Compared with germline, one end of the junction differs, possibly owing to a read error. V usage is TRBV2 and J usage is TRBJ1-2, with 7 nucleotides matching TRBD1. The germline V gene encodes CDR1 SNHLY and CDR2 FYNNEI. This CDR3 has 13 residues. The DNA of the CDR3 is TGTGCCAGCAGTGCTGCCGGGACAGTGAGCGCTAACTTC. Translated, it gives CASSAAGTVSANF.

The chain recombines TRBV5-5 with TRBJ2-7; 11 bases are a match to TRBD2. The CDR3 contains 17 residues. Germline loops: CDR1 SGHKS, CDR2 YYEKEE (reference sequence). The junction had 6 bases not matched to a gene; V was cut back by 0 bases and J by 1 base. CDR3 protein: CASSLAVGTSGSYEQYF. CDR3 DNA sequence: TGTGCCAGCAGCTTGGCAGTAGGGACTAGCGGATCCTACGAGCAGTACTTC.

This clone was recorded only once. The chain links TRBV7-9 to TRBJ2-3; TRBD2 matches 11 bases. This CDR3 has 16 amino acids. Germline V gene sequence: CDR1 SEHNR, CDR2 FQNEAQ (reference sequence). Trimming at V came to 3 bases and at J to 4 bases, leaving 6 bases not matched to a gene. The CDR3 DNA follows: TGTGCCAGCAGCTTTCGAGTAGCGGGAGGGGCAGATACGCAGTATTTT. It yields the protein CASSFRVAGGADTQYF.

CDR3 loop: CAIGMDRENSPLHF. The CDR3 DNA reads as TGTGCCATCGGGATGGACAGGGAGAATTCACCCCTCCACTTT. The genes are TRBV10-3 and TRBJ1-6, with 8 bases aligning to TRBD1. This CDR3 region has 14 residues. Trimming cost V 8 bases and J 7 bases; bases outside gene matches: 7. Germline V gene lookup returns CDR1 ENHRY and CDR2 SYGVKD.

Written as DNA, the CDR3 is TGTGCCAGTAGTACGCGGTACAGGGGCCCTCAGCCCCAGCATTTT. Translation gives CASSTRYRGPQPQHF. The chain recombines TRBV19 with TRBJ1-5, with 7 nucleotides matching TRBD1. The CDR3 has 15 amino acids. J lost 6 bases, V lost 4 bases, and 9 bases had no gene match. Germline V lookup: CDR1 LNHDA, CDR2 SQIVND (reference sequence). The entire variable domain, with the rest obtained from reference TRBV19 and TRBJ1-5, is as follows: DGGITQSPKYLFRKEGQNVTLSCEQNLNHDAMYWYRQDPGQGLRLIYYSQIVNDFQKGDIAEGYSVSREKKESFPLTVTSAQKNPTAFYLCASSTRYRGPQPQHFGDGTRLSIL.

The gene calls are TRBV5-1 and TRBJ1-1; D perhaps matches TRBD1 (6 bases). The CDR3 has 14 amino acids. V was trimmed by 2 bases and J by 1 base, leaving 9 bases between them. The germline V gene encodes CDR1 SGHRS and CDR2 YFSETQ. CDR3 sequence reads: CASSFLQGNTEAFF. The DNA of the CDR3 is TGCGCCAGCAGCTTCCTACAGGGGAACACTGAAGCTTTCTTT.

V and J are TRBV3-1 (or the pseudogene TRBV3-2) and TRBJ2-5; 9 bases are a match to TRBD2. Losses at the gene ends were 2 bases for V and 5 bases for J; bases not matched to a gene: 6. The germline V gene encodes CDR1 LGHDT and CDR2 YNNKEL (reference sequence). This CDR3 spans 15 amino acids. CDR3: CASSQNPSGVETQYF. In DNA form, the CDR3 reads TGTGCCAGCAGCCAAAATCCTAGCGGGGTCGAGACCCAGTACTTC.

The chain uses TRBV2 and TRBJ2-5; D gene uncertain. V was trimmed by 9 bases and J by 1 base, leaving 24 bases between them. The CDR3 consists of 17 residues. In germline, CDR1 is SNHLY, CDR2 FYNNEI. CDR3 region: CARTYGPAKRPQETQYF. CDR3 DNA sequence: TGTGCCAGGACTTATGGGCCGGCGAAGAGACCCCAAGAGACCCAGTACTTC.

The chain uses TRBV9 and TRBJ2-5; TRBD2 matches at 7 bases. Per the germline V gene, CDR1 is SGDLS and CDR2 is YYNGEE. The V and J ends lost 0 bases and 2 bases, in that order; junction bases with no gene match: 7. There are 16 residues in the CDR3. The CDR3 protein is CASSVATGTMQETQYF. DNA for the CDR3: TGTGCCAGCAGCGTAGCTACCGGGACTATGCAAGAGACCCAGTACTTC.

The chain is built from TRBV19 and TRBJ1-4; TRBD1 matches at 9 bases. V lost 1 base to trimming and J lost 9 bases; unmatched junction nucleotides: 6. From germline, CDR1 is LNHDA and CDR2 SQIVND (reference sequence). This CDR3 has 15 amino acids. This CDR3 is CASSIVRDRDQKLFF. Written as DNA, the CDR3 is TGTGCCAGTAGTATAGTGAGGGACAGGGACCAAAAACTGTTTTTT.

The CDR3 is CASSLVAEMGASGSFYTGELFF. As DNA, the CDR3 is TGTGCCAGCAGCTTAGTTGCCGAGATGGGAGCTAGCGGGAGCTTCTACACCGGGGAGCTGTTTTTT. The chain couples TRBV7-6 to TRBJ2-2, with 10 bases identical to TRBD2. The CDR3 consists of 22 residues. V trimming: 1 base; J trimming: 3 bases; junction bases outside the gene matches: 20. Germline loops: CDR1 SGHVS, CDR2 FNYEAQ.

The rearrangement uses TRBV30 and TRBJ2-5; possible D gene TRBD2, 6 bases. The CDR3 is 14 residues long. The V end was cut by 1 base, the J end by 5 bases, with 14 bases between. Germline CDR1 and CDR2: GTSNPN and SVGIG (reference sequence). Written as DNA, the CDR3 is TGTGCCTGGAGTGCCGTACTAGCAAGGGAGACCCAGTACTTC. It is translated as CAWSAVLARETQYF.